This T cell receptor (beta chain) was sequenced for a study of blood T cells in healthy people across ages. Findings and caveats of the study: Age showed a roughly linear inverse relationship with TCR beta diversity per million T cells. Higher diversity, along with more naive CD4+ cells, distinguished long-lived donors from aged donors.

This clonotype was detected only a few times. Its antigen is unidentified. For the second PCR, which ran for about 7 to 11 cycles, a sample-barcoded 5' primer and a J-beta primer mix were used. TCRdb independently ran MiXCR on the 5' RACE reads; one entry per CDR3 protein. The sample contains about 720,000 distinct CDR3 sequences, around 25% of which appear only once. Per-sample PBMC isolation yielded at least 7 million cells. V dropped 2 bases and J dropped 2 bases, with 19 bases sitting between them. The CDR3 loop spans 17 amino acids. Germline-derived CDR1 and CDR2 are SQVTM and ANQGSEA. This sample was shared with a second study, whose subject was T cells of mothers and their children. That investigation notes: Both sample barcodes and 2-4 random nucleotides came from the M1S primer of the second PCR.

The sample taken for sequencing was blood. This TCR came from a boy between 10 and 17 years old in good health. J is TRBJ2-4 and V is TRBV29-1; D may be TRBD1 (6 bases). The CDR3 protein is CSVESPEGQGTKNIQYF. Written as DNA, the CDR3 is TGCAGCGTTGAATCCCCCGAGGGGCAGGGGACCAAAAACATTCAGTACTTC.